The clone carrying this T cell receptor beta chain was picked up a small number of times. This sample is part of a study of T-cell memory formation after mild COVID-19. It was 5'RACE with constant-segment primers that produced the TCR alpha and TCR beta cDNA libraries, which carried sample barcodes and UMIs. TCRdb re-called the 5' RACE reads with MiXCR, one entry per CDR3 protein. Among hundreds of thousands of distinct CDR3 sequences, approximately 24% were seen once, and the ten largest hold 8.8%. CDR3 length equals 14 residues. V was clipped by 4 bases and J by 6 bases, with 13 bases between them. Germline-derived CDR1 and CDR2 are LGHDT and YNNKEL (reference sequence).

The chain links TRBV3-1 to TRBJ2-4, with D perhaps TRBD1 or TRBD2 (6 bases each). This TCR was recovered from an adult woman who had mild COVID-19 (a few samples of this study predate the infection). Cell type and time point are not known. The sample was PBMCs or a T cell subset sorted from them (not recorded which). CDR3 amino acids: CASSLKGGLNIQYF. The CDR3 coding sequence is TGTGCCAGCAGCCTCAAGGGGGGTTTAAACATTCAGTACTTC.